This entry features one T cell receptor beta chain sequence. The ends lost 0 bases at V and 7 bases at J; junction bases unmatched: 5. The CDR3 is made up of 15 amino acids. Germline values: CDR1 MRHNA, CDR2 SNTAGT. The sample originates from a study of blood T cell repertoires in COVID-19. Study-level background: T cells, B-cell-depleted T cells, or PBMCs supplied cDNA or gDNA.

In the study's own analysis: Researchers report that nucleated cell counts were estimated from reference gene primer amplification. Sequenced by immunoSEQ multiplex PCR; TCRdb stores in-frame clones only, minus some. V and J calls and clone size are those listed in that table; D and trimming were worked out from the DNA. The repertoire has 200,000 to 250,000 clones, approximately 84% of them found once; the top ten carry around 1.9%. The sequence derives from an elderly woman with acute or convalescent COVID-19. Sequencing used peripheral blood. The gene calls are TRBV6-4 and TRBJ2-1; 8 bases match TRBD2. Here the CDR3 DNA reads TGTGCCAGCAGTGACTCCGGGGGGGCCGTTAATGAGCAGTTCTTC. Translation: CASSDSGGAVNEQFF.